This TCR beta chain was identified during a study of blood T cell repertoires in COVID-19. Across the whole study: Sites in the United States, Italy and Spain provided acute and convalescent COVID-19 samples.

V dropped 6 bases and J dropped 0; count of bases not matched to a gene: 16. CDR1 and CDR2 from the germline V gene are LGHNT and FRNRAP. CDR3 size: 19 residues. Original data processing: Amplification of reference gene primers provided the estimated nucleated cell counts. Generated by immunoSEQ multiplex PCR, the TCRdb table keeps only in-frame clones and is missing some. That table supplies the V and J calls and clone size; D and trimming were determined from the DNA. The data show fewer than 90,000 clones, 78% seen once. Seattle's enrolled individuals joined amid active infection and were then monitored longitudinally.

The chain couples TRBV12-5 to TRBJ1-4; 7 bases match TRBD1. Sequences were obtained from peripheral blood. This TCR came from a man aged 65 to 85 with COVID-19, enrolled during active disease. This CDR3 reads CASGLSKGGLKTTNEKLFF. CDR3 bases: TGTGCTAGTGGCCTCTCTAAAGGGGGCCTTAAGACAACTAATGAAAAACTGTTTTTT.